This T cell receptor (beta chain) comes out of a study of CD4 T cells in relation to SARS-CoV-2 and coronaviruses. Overall study context: ViraFEST: roughly ten-day antigen culture of PBMCs, then TCR beta CDR3 sequencing. Two subjects were Hispanic; patients were roughly 8 males and a handful of females. Regarding the study as a whole: No donor gave both pre-pandemic and post-infection samples. Monoreactive clones expanded significantly more to SARS-CoV-2 than crossreactive clones did.

The germline gives CDR1 MDHEN, CDR2 SYDVKM. Between the trimmed V and J ends, which lost 3 bases and 5 bases, there was a span of 11 bases. There are 13 residues in the CDR3. Profiling relied on immunoSEQ multiplex PCR, and the TCRdb table lists in-frame clones only, not all of them. The data contain around 30,000 clones, 65% to 80% of them singletons. Of note for this clone: What it binds is not known.

The sample was memory CD4+ T cells from PBMCs, cultured in vitro. The receptor comes from an adult with COVID-19. This sequence joins TRBV28 and TRBJ2-7; D might be TRBD2 (5 bases). The DNA of the CDR3 is TGTGCCAGCAGTTTGTCTAGCAGCAACGAGCAGTACTTC. Translation gives CASSLSSSNEQYF.